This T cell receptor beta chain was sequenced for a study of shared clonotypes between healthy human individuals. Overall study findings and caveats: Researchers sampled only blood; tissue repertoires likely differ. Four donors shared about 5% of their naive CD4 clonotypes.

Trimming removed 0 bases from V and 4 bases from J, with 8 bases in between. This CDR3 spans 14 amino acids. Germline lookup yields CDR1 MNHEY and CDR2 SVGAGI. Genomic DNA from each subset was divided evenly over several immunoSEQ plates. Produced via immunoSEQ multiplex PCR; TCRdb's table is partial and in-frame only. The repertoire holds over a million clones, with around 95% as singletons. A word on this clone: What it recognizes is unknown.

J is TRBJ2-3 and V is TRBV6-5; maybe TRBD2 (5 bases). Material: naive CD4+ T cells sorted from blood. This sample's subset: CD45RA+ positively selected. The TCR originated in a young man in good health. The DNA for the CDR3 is TGTGCCAGCAGTTACTCGCCTAGCCCAGATACGCAGTATTTT. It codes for CASSYSPSPDTQYF.